The 17 T cell receptor beta chains reported below all come from one sample, sequenced in a study of T cell responses to AZD1222 COVID-19 vaccine. The table came from immunoSEQ multiplex PCR; TCRdb's copy has only in-frame clones and leaves some out. In the table there are over 150,000 clones, about 85% of which are singletons. Sequencing was performed on peripheral blood, taken on day 0 of AZD1222 vaccination. Receptors were obtained from an adult in good health.

This chain links TRBV6-5 with TRBJ2-7; TRBD1 is a possible D gene (6 bases). There are 15 residues in the CDR3. V shed 6 bases and J shed 0 bases, with 15 bases lying between them. CDR1 is MNHEY, CDR2 SVGAGI, per germline. This CDR3 is CASSQRQEPSYEQYF. CDR3 sequence (DNA): TGTGCCAGCAGCCAACGACAGGAACCCTCCTACGAGCAGTACTTC.

The genes are TRBV6-2 or TRBV6-3 and TRBJ2-7; no definite D call. Germline lookup yields CDR1 MNHEY and CDR2 SVGEGT. The V end lost 5 bases, the J end lost 3 bases, and 8 bases lay between the germline ends. This CDR3 spans 12 amino acids. Written as DNA, the CDR3 is TGTGCCAGCAGTCGGAAATACTACGAGCAGTACTTC. This translates into CASSRKYYEQYF.

Only a few counts were recorded for this clone. This rearrangement joins TRBV12-2 to TRBJ1-2. TRBV12-2 counts as a pseudogene. The CDR3 totals 16 residues. This CDR3 reads CASRPGGRGPNYGYTF. The CDR3 bases are TGTGCAAGTCGCCCCGGGGGGAGGGGCCCTAACTATGGCTACACCTTC.

The gene calls are TRBV6-5 and TRBJ1-2; D might be TRBD1 (6 bases). The CDR3 is made up of 14 amino acids. Germline CDR1 reads MNHEY; CDR2 reads SVGAGI. The V end was cut by 0 bases, the J end by 7 bases, with 12 bases between. The CDR3 bases are TGTGCCAGCAGTTACTCTCGGGGGGCTTTTGGCTACACCTTC. Amino acids: CASSYSRGAFGYTF.

The V call is TRBV10-3, the J call TRBJ2-1, with a weak D call TRBD2 (7 bases). CDR1 is ENHRY and CDR2 is SYGVKD in the germline V gene. V shed 10 bases and J shed 7 bases, with 20 bases lying between them. The CDR3 length is 14 residues. The CDR3 region has the DNA TGTGCCACCGGACGTCCAGGGAGGGGGAATGAGCAGTTCTTC. Its translation is CATGRPGRGNEQFF.

The chain employs TRBV29-1 and TRBJ2-6, with 7 bases matching TRBD2. The CDR3 consists of 16 residues. The ends lost 7 bases at V and 7 bases at J; junction bases unmatched: 16. Per germline, CDR1 SQVTM and CDR2 ANQGSEA. The DNA of the CDR3 is TGCAGCGCCCGGTCTTTTGTAGCGGGCGGAGCCAACGTCCTGACTTTC. Residues: CSARSFVAGGANVLTF.

V usage is TRBV28 and J usage is TRBJ2-3; D gene uncertain. V lost 5 bases, J lost 0 bases, and 12 bases lay in between. Germline lookup yields CDR1 MDHEN and CDR2 SYDVKM. This CDR3 spans 15 amino acids. The CDR3 nucleotides are TGTGCCAGCAGTATTATCTATCCTAGCACAGATACGCAGTATTTT. This codes for CASSIIYPSTDTQYF.

The chain couples TRBV4-2 to TRBJ1-6; D is ambiguous. The CDR3 has 17 amino acids. Trimming removed 1 base at V and 8 bases at J, with 18 bases between. CDR1 and CDR2 from the germline V gene are LGHNA and YNFKEQ. The chain's CDR3 is CASSQGSVTGWYSPLHF. Written as DNA, the CDR3 is TGTGCCAGCAGCCAAGGATCAGTTACTGGGTGGTATTCACCCCTCCACTTT.

The gene calls are TRBV2 and TRBJ1-4, with TRBD1 identical over 10 bases. The CDR3 length is 14 residues. CDR1 and CDR2 from the germline V gene are SNHLY and FYNNEI. V gave up 5 bases and J gave up 7 bases; unmatched junction bases: 4. DNA for the CDR3: TGTGCCAGCAGTTCCGGGACAGGGGTTGAAAAACTGTTTTTT. This gives the protein CASSSGTGVEKLFF.

The chain has TRBV5-5 and TRBJ1-1, with TRBD1 matching 9 bases. The V segment lost 4 bases and the J segment 4 bases; nucleotides outside the gene matches: 8. The CDR3 covers 15 residues. CDR1 and CDR2 from the germline V gene are SGHKS and YYEKEE (reference sequence). The CDR3 region is CASSPGTGLITEAFF. The CDR3, as DNA: TGTGCCAGCAGCCCTGGGACAGGGCTAATCACTGAAGCTTTCTTT.

The J gene is TRBJ1-2, the V gene TRBV19; 7 positions match TRBD1. CDR3 length equals 16 residues. Germline V gene lookup returns CDR1 LNHDA and CDR2 SQIVND (reference sequence). The junction had 4 bases not matched to a gene; V was cut back by 0 bases and J by 0 bases. For the CDR3, the DNA is TGTGCCAGTAGTATAGAAGGGGACAGAGCTAACTATGGCTACACCTTC. Its protein is CASSIEGDRANYGYTF.

The rearrangement joins TRBV6-5 to TRBJ1-1; D may be TRBD1 (6 bases). Trimming cost V 6 bases and J 4 bases, with 18 bases left between them. Germline V gene lookup returns CDR1 MNHEY and CDR2 SVGAGI. The CDR3 is made up of 15 amino acids. In nucleotides, the CDR3 is TGTGCCAGCAGGGATAGGACAGCCCCGCTCACTGAAGCTTTCTTT. This translates into CASRDRTAPLTEAFF.

The chain recombines TRBV6-5 with TRBJ2-3; tentatively, D is TRBD2 (5 bases). The ends were cut back, 8 bases at V and 0 bases at J, with 9 bases in the middle. Germline V gene sequence: CDR1 MNHEY, CDR2 SVGAGI. The CDR3 sequence is 13 residues long. CDR3 nucleotide sequence: TGTGCCAGCTCGGGGTATAGCACAGATACGCAGTATTTT. It translates to CASSGYSTDTQYF.

The chain couples TRBV7-2 to TRBJ1-2; D not certain. The V end lost 0 bases, the J end lost 8 bases, and 16 bases lay between the germline ends. The CDR3 is made up of 15 amino acids. Germline loops: CDR1 SGHTA, CDR2 FQGNSA. In nucleotides, the CDR3 is TGTGCCAGCAGCTTAGCAACAAGGAAACAAGGGGGCTACACCTTC. Translating gives CASSLATRKQGGYTF.

V is TRBV11-2 and J is TRBJ2-6; D call uncertain. Germline V lookup: CDR1 SGHAT, CDR2 FQNNGV. The V and J ends lost 0 bases and 4 bases respectively, with 13 bases between them. This CDR3 has 17 amino acids. The CDR3 reads CASSLDASFTGANVLTF. In nucleotides, the CDR3 is TGTGCCAGCAGCTTAGATGCAAGTTTTACCGGGGCCAACGTCCTGACTTTC.

The chain couples TRBV6-5 to TRBJ2-1, with 10 bases fitting TRBD2. The CDR3 is 16 amino acids. Unmatched junction bases numbered 3, after V lost 4 bases and J lost 0 bases. The germline gives CDR1 MNHEY, CDR2 SVGAGI. CDR3 sequence (DNA): TGTGCCAGCAGTTGGACTAGCGGAAGCTCCTACAATGAGCAGTTCTTC. This codes for CASSWTSGSSYNEQFF.

The chain uses TRBV24-1 and TRBJ1-3, with unresolved D. V shed 4 bases and J shed 6 bases, with 6 bases lying between them. Germline V gives CDR1 KGHDR, CDR2 SFDVKD. The CDR3 contains 12 residues. CDR3 DNA: TGTGCCACCAGTGACCGTTTAAACACCATATATTTT. Amino acids: CATSDRLNTIYF.